This T cell receptor (beta chain) appears in the sequencing data of a study of T-cell reconstitution after alpha-beta-depleted transplantation in children. The study, taken as a whole, reports: Newly generated T cells supplied most T-cell counts and diversity one year post-transplant. Expanded graft clones, several hundred of them, were reportedly the source of alpha-beta T cells about two months after transplant. Some patients' high day-60 TCRbeta diversity was attributed to recipient cells surviving conditioning.

The CDR3 runs to 17 residues. Germline V gives CDR1 MDHEN, CDR2 SYDVKM. V lost 4 bases and J lost 4; bases outside the gene matches: 13. Comment on this clonotype: The antigen is unknown.

Researchers prepared the TCRbeta library using unique molecular identifiers, the study reports. TCRdb re-analysed the PCR reads in MiXCR, keeping a single row per CDR3 protein. The sample has a few hundred thousand distinct CDR3 sequences, roughly two fifths seen once. The specimen was PBMCs, collected before TCRalphabeta/CD19-depleted stem cell transplant. This sequence was found in a girl aged 2 to 10 with aplastic anemia, due to receive a stem cell transplant. This chain uses TRBV28 with TRBJ2-5; TRBD1 matches 9 bases. The CDR3 loop is CASSSRDRAAVGETQYF. In DNA form, the CDR3 reads TGTGCCAGCAGTTCTAGGGACAGGGCGGCAGTAGGAGAGACCCAGTACTTC.